This TCR beta chain emerged from a study of blood T cell repertoires in COVID-19. Repertoires were generated with immunoSEQ multiplex PCR, while TCRdb's copy carries only in-frame clones and drops some. In the table there are approximately 240,000 clones, about 89% of which are singletons. Adults between about 18 and 95 years of age took part from under 30 US areas. The sequence was collected from a young woman who had recovered from COVID-19. Sequencing was carried out using PBMCs or T cells enriched from blood (not recorded which).

The CDR3 spells CASGEERSYGYTF. The CDR3 nucleotides read TGTGCCAGCGGGGAGGAGCGATCGTATGGCTACACCTTC. This chain links TRBV7-9 with TRBJ1-2; the D is unclear. The CDR3 is 13 residues long. Germline V gene data show CDR1 as SEHNR and CDR2 as FQNEAQ (reference sequence). V lost 8 bases and J 5 bases, leaving 15 bases between the germline ends.